This TCR beta chain was retrieved from a study of cytomegalovirus exposure and HLA in healthy donors. Germline V gives CDR1 SGHRS, CDR2 YFSETQ. The V end lost 4 bases, the J end lost 6 bases, and 17 bases lay between the germline ends. This CDR3 comprises 14 residues. PCR involved 60 Vbeta and 13 Jbeta primers. Data came from immunoSEQ multiplex PCR; TCRdb stores just in-frame clones and leaves some out. In all, the sample yields approximately 110,000 clones. The chain is built from TRBV5-1 and TRBJ2-7; D is possibly TRBD2 (5 bases). Sequenced sample: PBMCs. The TCR comes from a man in his thirties or forties in good health and CMV-seronegative. CDR3 protein: CASSPTAGGSEQYF. The CDR3 DNA reads TGCGCCAGCAGCCCTACTGCGGGTGGGTCCGAGCAGTACTTC.